Shown below are 29 T cell receptor beta chains from a single sample sequenced in a study of T cells in Graves' hyperthyroidism and ophthalmopathy. Amplified TCR beta CDR3 regions derived from RNA transcripts. In the first-round RT-PCR of the TCR CDR3, the HTBI primer set was used. TCRdb reprocessed the multiplex PCR reads with MiXCR, giving one entry per CDR3 protein. The sample includes nearly 250,000 distinct CDR3 sequences, approximately 25% of them seen just once. Sequenced: blood. The source of these receptors is a woman aged 35 to 49 with Graves' ophthalmopathy.

Ten or more counts support this clonotype. The CDR3 here is CASSPVPGLAAGELFF. Here the CDR3 DNA reads TGTGCCAGCAGTCCTGTCCCGGGACTAGCGGCGGGGGAGCTGTTTTTT. The chain is built from TRBV27 and TRBJ2-2; 11 bases agree with TRBD2. The CDR3 sequence is 16 residues long. J lost 8 bases, V lost 5 bases, and 10 bases had no gene match. Germline-derived CDR1 and CDR2 are MNHEY and SMNVEV (reference sequence).

The chain combines TRBV28 with TRBJ2-7; 9 bases are shared with TRBD1. This CDR3 has 14 residues. Unmatched junction bases numbered 3, after V lost 3 bases and J lost 3 bases. Germline CDR1 reads MDHEN; CDR2 reads SYDVKM. The CDR3 region is CASSFRTGDYEQYF. For the CDR3, the DNA is TGTGCCAGCAGTTTCCGGACAGGGGACTACGAGCAGTACTTC. Looking up the rest from reference TRBV28 and TRBJ2-7 gives the full variable domain: DVKVTQSSRYLVKRTGEKVFLECVQDMDHENMFWYRQDPGLGLRLIYFSYDVKMKEKGDIPEGYSVSREKKERFSLILESASTNQTSMYLCASSFRTGDYEQYFGPGTRLTVT.

The chain couples TRBV10-1 to TRBJ2-2; TRBD1 is a possible D gene (6 bases). In germline, CDR1 is WNHNN, CDR2 SYGVQD (reference sequence). Trimming stripped 9 bases from V and 4 bases from J, with 12 bases between. CDR3 length: 13 residues. The CDR3 nucleotides are TGCGCCAGTCGGACAGACCCCACCGGGGAGCTGTTTTTT. Translating it yields CASRTDPTGELFF.

This clonotype has a count of ten or more. The chain has TRBV6-5 and TRBJ2-5; 8 bases match TRBD2. Germline assignment: CDR1 MNHEY and CDR2 SVGAGI. The CDR3 runs to 15 residues. Trimming removed 5 bases from V and 4 bases from J; junction bases left unmatched: 9. This CDR3 is CASSTGLAGAETQYF. CDR3 nucleotides: TGTGCCAGCAGTACCGGGCTAGCGGGTGCAGAGACCCAGTACTTC.

This clonotype was detected ten times or more. V usage is TRBV19 and J usage is TRBJ2-2; 7 bases are shared with TRBD1. The CDR3 covers 14 residues. Germline CDR1 LNHDA, CDR2 SQIVND (reference sequence). V shed 8 bases, J shed 1 base, and the junction held 4 bases outside the gene matches. CDR3: CASRQGLNTGELFF. DNA for the CDR3: TGTGCCAGTCGACAGGGTCTGAACACCGGGGAGCTGTTTTTT.

This clonotype was seen repeatedly, ten times or more. V gene TRBV29-1 combines with J gene TRBJ1-2, with TRBD1 matching 8 bases. The CDR3 loop spans 16 amino acids. Germline V gene data show CDR1 as SQVTM and CDR2 as ANQGSEA. The V gene end was trimmed by 0 bases and the J gene end by 8 bases; junction bases not matched to a gene: 14. CDR3 sequence (DNA): TGCAGCGTTGAAGATCGGACAGGGTGGAGTTCTCGGGGCTACACCTTC. Protein product: CSVEDRTGWSSRGYTF.

This clonotype was picked up many times. V and J are TRBV19 and TRBJ1-1, with D perhaps TRBD1 (6 bases). The CDR3 runs to 16 residues. Germline V gene data show CDR1 as LNHDA and CDR2 as SQIVND (reference sequence). Trimming took 7 bases from V and 1 from J, leaving 19 bases between them. This CDR3 is CASTTGGARRNTEAFF. The CDR3 nucleotides are TGTGCCAGTACCACCGGGGGGGCTAGAAGGAACACTGAAGCTTTCTTT.

This clonotype was counted at least ten times. CDR3 sequence reads: CSVEEGTSYEQYF. CDR3 nucleotides: TGCAGCGTTGAAGAGGGCACCTCCTACGAGCAGTACTTC. This chain uses TRBV29-1 with TRBJ2-7; no firm D call. This CDR3 is 13 amino acids long. Trimming left V 0 bases short and J 0 bases short, with 6 bases between. Per the germline V gene, CDR1 is SQVTM and CDR2 is ANQGSEA.

The V and J genes are TRBV6-1 and TRBJ2-5, with TRBD2 as a possible D gene (6 bases). This CDR3 is 15 amino acids long. The germline CDR1 and CDR2 sequences are MNHNS and SASEGT. V gave up 5 bases and J gave up 4 bases, with 17 bases separating them. The CDR3 reads CASSPDGLRGETQYF. For the CDR3, the DNA is TGTGCCAGCAGTCCCGATGGACTACGTGGAGAGACCCAGTACTTC.

This clonotype showed up many times. The chain carries TRBV2 and TRBJ2-7, with D possibly TRBD2 on 6 matching bases. The CDR3 length is 13 residues. With 6 bases removed from V and 7 bases from J, the gap between germline ends came to 16 bases. Germline CDR1 is SNHLY and CDR2 is FYNNEI. CDR3 sequence reads: CASRRETLLEQYF. CDR3 bases: TGTGCCAGCAGGCGGGAAACCCTTTTGGAGCAGTACTTC.

This clonotype was found many times. The J gene is TRBJ2-5, the V gene TRBV7-2; TRBD2 matches at 7 bases. In germline, CDR1 is SGHTA, CDR2 FQGNSA. CDR3 length: 13 residues. The V segment lost 3 bases and the J segment 7 bases; nucleotides outside the gene matches: 5. CDR3 DNA sequence: TGTGCCAGCAGCTTTTCCAGGGAGGGGACCCAGTACTTC. Translating gives CASSFSREGTQYF. Full variable domain (rest looked up from reference TRBV7-2 and TRBJ2-5): GAGVSQSPSNKVTEKGKDVELRCDPISGHTALYWYRQSLGQGLEFLIYFQGNSAPDKSGLPSDRFSAERTGGSVSTLTIQRTQQEDSAVYLCASSFSREGTQYFGPGTRLLVL.

This clonotype was picked up a small number of times. The chain couples TRBV6-1 to TRBJ1-2, with 12 bases identical to TRBD1. Germline V gene sequence: CDR1 MNHNS, CDR2 SASEGT. After removal of 5 bases from V and 3 bases from J, the junction contained 13 bases not matched to a gene. The CDR3 is 18 amino acids. The CDR3 sequence: CASSQRRSGTGGHYGYTF. CDR3 in DNA: TGTGCCAGCAGTCAACGACGATCCGGGACAGGGGGCCACTATGGCTACACCTTC.

This clonotype showed up many times. The chain carries TRBV12-3 or TRBV12-4 and TRBJ2-5; TRBD1 aligns across 8 bases. CDR3 length: 16 residues. V shed 2 bases and J 4 bases; nucleotides not matched to a gene: 9. The CDR3 nucleotides are TGTGCCAGCAGTTTATTCACGGGCGGGACAGGAGAGACCCAGTACTTC. It translates to CASSLFTGGTGETQYF.

There are many counts of this clonotype. The CDR3 DNA reads TGTGCCAGCAGCGTATCCGGGACTAACACCGGGGAGCTGTTTTTT. Its translation is CASSVSGTNTGELFF. The chain recombines TRBV7-8 with TRBJ2-2; maybe TRBD2 (6 bases). The CDR3 has 15 amino acids. In germline, CDR1 is SGHVS, CDR2 FQNEAQ. V lost 5 bases, J lost 2 bases, and 12 bases lay in between.

V is TRBV6-1 and J is TRBJ2-2, with 8 bases identical to TRBD1. The CDR3 runs to 15 residues. The V gene's germline CDR1 is MNHNS and CDR2 SASEGT. Trimming at V came to 8 bases and at J to 6 bases, leaving 11 bases not matched to a gene. The CDR3 nucleotides are TGTGCCAGCGCCAAGGGACAGGCCAGGGCCGGGGAGCTGTTTTTT. The encoded protein is CASAKGQARAGELFF.

This clonotype was detected ten times or more. The CDR3 here is CAPRGHEPQHF. CDR3 DNA: TGTGCTCCCCGGGGGCACGAGCCCCAGCATTTT. The chain uses TRBV28 and TRBJ1-5; maybe TRBD1 (6 bases). Germline CDR1 and CDR2: MDHEN and SYDVKM. The CDR3 is made up of 11 amino acids.

The chain has TRBV3-1 and TRBJ2-7, with 7 bases matching TRBD2. In germline, CDR1 is LGHDT, CDR2 YNNKEL (reference sequence). The CDR3 has 13 amino acids. With 3 bases clipped from V and 3 bases from J, the junction kept 2 bases outside the gene matches. As DNA, the CDR3 is TGTGCCAGCAGCCACGGGGAGGGCTACGAGCAGTACTTC. It encodes CASSHGEGYEQYF.

The chain couples TRBV15 to TRBJ2-5, with no clear D. There are 15 residues in the CDR3. V lost 0 bases and J lost 2, with 10 bases in between. CDR1 and CDR2 from the germline V gene are LNHNV and YYDKDF (reference sequence). The CDR3 sequence: CATSRDTRSQETQYF. Here the CDR3 DNA reads TGTGCCACCAGCAGAGACACACGTTCTCAAGAGACCCAGTACTTC. The variable domain in full, with the rest retrieved from reference TRBV15 and TRBJ2-5, is DAMVIQNPRYQVTQFGKPVTLSCSQTLNHNVMYWYQQKSSQAPKLLFHYYDKDFNNEADTPDNFQSRRPNTSFCFLDIRSPGLGDTAMYLCATSRDTRSQETQYFGPGTRLLVL.

In its sample, this clonotype was seen many times. The chain links TRBV18 to TRBJ2-5; D not certain. CDR3 length equals 13 residues. V dropped 4 bases and J dropped 5 bases, with 11 bases sitting between them. The germline gives CDR1 KGHSH, CDR2 LQKENI. CDR3 amino acids: CASSLDTGETQYF. Written as DNA, the CDR3 is TGTGCCAGCTCACTTGACACCGGGGAGACCCAGTACTTC.

This clonotype has at least ten counts. The chain links TRBV11-2 to TRBJ2-5; 9 bases match TRBD2. Germline values: CDR1 SGHAT, CDR2 FQNNGV. Germline trimming cut 5 bases from V and 0 bases from J; bases unmatched to any gene: 16. CDR3 length: 19 residues. The CDR3 is CASSPHGLAGSSYQETQYF. The CDR3 region has the DNA TGTGCCAGCAGCCCGCATGGGCTAGCGGGGTCCTCCTACCAAGAGACCCAGTACTTC.

Ten or more counts support this clonotype. The chain has TRBV5-1 and TRBJ2-2; D assignment may be TRBD1 or TRBD2 (5 bases each). The germline V and J ends were trimmed by 0 bases and 6 bases, with 12 bases remaining between them. Germline CDR1 is SGHRS and CDR2 is YFSETQ. This CDR3 spans 15 amino acids. CDR3 amino acids: CASSLEGPFAGELFF. The CDR3 nucleotides read TGCGCCAGCAGCTTGGAGGGACCTTTTGCCGGGGAGCTGTTTTTT.

This clonotype was seen repeatedly, ten times or more. The J gene is TRBJ2-7, the V gene TRBV6-5, with unresolved D. The germline gives CDR1 MNHEY, CDR2 SVGAGI. The CDR3 runs 13 residues. Between the trimmed V and J ends, which lost 3 bases and 3 bases, there was a span of 9 bases. CDR3 DNA sequence: TGTGCCAGCAGTTATGGGAAGAGCTACGAGCAGTACTTC. This sequence encodes CASSYGKSYEQYF.

In this sample, this clonotype turned up many times. The chain carries TRBV28 and TRBJ2-7, with D hard to call. Germline V gives CDR1 MDHEN, CDR2 SYDVKM. The CDR3 length is 15 residues. V was pared by 3 bases and J by 3 bases, with 15 bases between. DNA of the CDR3: TGTGCCAGCAGTTTTAAAGGTCGTCTACTCTACGAGCAGTACTTC. Protein: CASSFKGRLLYEQYF.

As regards this clonotype: Just one base apart from a much larger clone, this may be a read error. This sequence joins TRBV6-1 and TRBJ2-2; no reliable D call. The CDR3 length is 12 residues. Between the trimmed V and J ends, which lost 5 bases and 1 base, there was a span of 2 bases. In germline, CDR1 is MNHNS, CDR2 SASEGT. In DNA form, the CDR3 reads TGTGCCAGCAGTAAGAACACCGGGGAGCTGTTTTTT. It codes for CASSKNTGELFF.

This chain connects TRBV6-2 or TRBV6-3 to TRBJ1-1; D remains unclear. With 2 bases removed from V and 0 bases from J, the gap between germline ends came to 10 bases. Per the germline V gene, CDR1 is MNHEY and CDR2 is SVGEGT. The CDR3 loop spans 15 amino acids. CDR3 coding DNA: TGTGCCAGCAGTTACGGTCCGGGGATGAACACTGAAGCTTTCTTT. It codes for CASSYGPGMNTEAFF.

There are many counts of this clonotype. V and J are TRBV20-1 and TRBJ2-7; TRBD2 matches at 16 bases. CDR1 and CDR2 (germline): DFQATT, SNEGSKA (reference sequence). The CDR3 has 16 residues. After removal of 6 bases from V and 7 bases from J, the junction contained 12 bases not matched to a gene. CDR3 DNA sequence: TGCAGTGCCACCGGGACTAGCGGGAGGGGGTTGTGGGAGCAGTACTTC. Residues: CSATGTSGRGLWEQYF.

Of note for this clonotype: A much larger clone lies one base from this, so it may be a read error. CDR3 sequence reads: CASSVFGIGETQYF. The DNA of the CDR3 is TGCGCCAGCAGTGTATTCGGGATAGGAGAGACCCAGTACTTC. The V call is TRBV10-2, the J call TRBJ2-5; TRBD2 might be the D (5 bases). The V gene lost 4 bases and the J gene lost 4 bases, with 13 bases spanning the gap. This CDR3 has 14 amino acids. Germline values: CDR1 WSHSY, CDR2 SAAADI.

This clonotype occurred many times. The rearrangement uses TRBV27 and TRBJ2-7; TRBD2 agrees at 11 bases. Germline CDR1 MNHEY, CDR2 SMNVEV (reference sequence). The CDR3 sequence is 16 residues long. Losses at the gene ends were 10 bases for V and 4 bases for J; bases not matched to a gene: 15. This CDR3 reads CANGEGSGREGYEQYF. CDR3 bases: TGTGCCAATGGGGAGGGTAGCGGGAGGGAGGGATACGAGCAGTACTTC.

This clonotype was observed at least ten times. The chain is built from TRBV2 and TRBJ1-2; 10 bases map to TRBD1. This CDR3 has 14 amino acids. Germline loops: CDR1 SNHLY, CDR2 FYNNEI. With 8 bases clipped from V and 4 bases from J, the junction kept 7 bases outside the gene matches. The CDR3 DNA sequence: TGTGCCAGCTTCTCGGGACAGGGGCTCTATGGCTACACCTTC. It encodes CASFSGQGLYGYTF.